The 28 T cell receptor beta chains reported below all come from one sample, sequenced in a study of cytomegalovirus exposure and HLA in healthy donors. Libraries were prepared by immunoSEQ multiplex PCR; TCRdb keeps only in-frame clonotypes and omits some of them. The sample has 120,000 or so clones, 90% to 96% seen once. Sequencing was done on a sample of PBMCs. Every receptor here comes from a man aged 18 to 30 in good health and CMV-seronegative.

This clone was counted a single time. The V and J genes are TRBV19 and TRBJ1-5, with TRBD1 matching over 7 bases. J was trimmed by 2 bases and V by 9 bases; bases with no gene match: 10. This CDR3 has 15 amino acids. From germline, CDR1 is LNHDA and CDR2 SQIVND (reference sequence). CDR3 in DNA: TGTGCCAGCACCTTATCCGGGACAGGCAATCAGCCCCAGCATTTT. The encoded protein is CASTLSGTGNQPQHF.

This sequence joins TRBV9 and TRBJ1-5, with D tentatively TRBD1 (5 bases). The germline gives CDR1 SGDLS, CDR2 YYNGEE. V lost 5 bases to trimming and J lost 2 bases, with 14 bases between them. This CDR3 is 15 amino acids long. The CDR3 DNA is TGTGCCAGCAGTGGGGGGGGTAAGGGCAATCAGCCCCAGCATTTT. Residues: CASSGGGKGNQPQHF.

This clone occurred a few times. The rearrangement joins TRBV6-1 to TRBJ1-5; 8 bases map to TRBD1. Looked up from germline, CDR1 is MNHNS and CDR2 is SASEGT. CDR3 length equals 14 residues. Unmatched junction bases numbered 5, after V lost 1 base and J lost 9 bases. The CDR3 DNA reads TGTGCCAGCAGTGAAGAGGACAGGGTATCGCCCCAGCATTTT. Translation: CASSEEDRVSPQHF.

The chain recombines TRBV30 with TRBJ2-5, with a possible D match to TRBD2 (7 bases). Germline V lookup: CDR1 GTSNPN, CDR2 SVGIG (reference sequence). V lost 1 base, J lost 0 bases, and 18 bases lay in between. There are 17 residues in the CDR3. CDR3 DNA sequence: TGTGCCTGGAGTGGAAGGGGGACTAAGAGTAACCAAGAGACCCAGTACTTC. This codes for CAWSGRGTKSNQETQYF. The complete variable domain, with remaining parts taken from reference TRBV30 and TRBJ2-5, reads SQTIHQWPATLVQPVGSPLSLECTVEGTSNPNLYWYRQAAGRGLQLLFYSVGIGQISSEVPQNLSASRPQDRQFILSSKKLLLSDSGFYLCAWSGRGTKSNQETQYFGPGTRLLVL.

The V and J genes are TRBV5-1 and TRBJ2-1, with 11 positions matching TRBD2. Germline CDR1 is SGHRS and CDR2 is YFSETQ. The CDR3 is 14 residues long. Losses at the gene ends were 8 bases for V and 5 bases for J; bases not matched to a gene: 6. CDR3 sequence (DNA): TGCGCCAGTCTAGCGGGGGGCCCCCACAATGAGCAGTTCTTC. Amino acids: CASLAGGPHNEQFF.

This chain connects TRBV10-3 to TRBJ2-7; TRBD1 agrees at 12 bases. CDR1 and CDR2 from the germline V gene are ENHRY and SYGVKD. The ends lost 5 bases at V and 4 bases at J; junction bases unmatched: 3. CDR3 size: 14 residues. CDR3 nucleotides: TGTGCCATCAGTCAGGGACAGGGGGCATACGAGCAGTACTTC. Amino acid sequence: CAISQGQGAYEQYF.

The rearrangement links TRBV27 to TRBJ2-3, with D unclear. Germline assignment: CDR1 MNHEY and CDR2 SMNVEV (reference sequence). V dropped 3 bases and J dropped 1 base, with 8 bases sitting between them. The CDR3 length is 14 residues. CDR3 DNA sequence: TGTGCCAGCAGTTTGGCCCTTGGCACAGATACGCAGTATTTT. This codes for CASSLALGTDTQYF.

The chain combines TRBV13 with TRBJ2-1; D call uncertain. The V gene lost 2 bases and the J gene lost 8 bases, with 19 bases spanning the gap. Germline V gene data show CDR1 as PRHDT and CDR2 as FYEKMQ (reference sequence). The CDR3 spans 16 residues. CDR3 sequence reads: CASSLNPSGPFYEQFF. Written as DNA, the CDR3 is TGTGCCAGCAGCTTAAACCCCAGTGGCCCCTTCTATGAGCAGTTCTTC.

The chain has TRBV10-3 and TRBJ2-5; 10 bases agree with TRBD2. CDR3 length: 15 residues. Looked up from germline, CDR1 is ENHRY and CDR2 is SYGVKD. Trimming cost V 3 bases and J 1 base; bases outside gene matches: 2. CDR3 region: CAISDLAGGQETQYF. In nucleotides, the CDR3 is TGTGCCATCAGTGACTTAGCGGGAGGCCAAGAGACCCAGTACTTC.

This chain uses TRBV6-5 with TRBJ2-2, with D hard to call. V gave up 2 bases and J gave up 0 bases, with 7 bases separating them. Germline loops: CDR1 MNHEY, CDR2 SVGAGI. The CDR3 contains 15 residues. The CDR3 reads CASSYDTPNTGELFF. Here the CDR3 DNA reads TGTGCCAGCAGTTACGACACCCCGAACACCGGGGAGCTGTTTTTT.

This chain links TRBV12-5 with TRBJ1-5, with D unresolved. Germline CDR1 is LGHNT and CDR2 is FRNRAP. Trimming took 4 bases from V and 4 from J, leaving 8 bases between them. The CDR3 has 13 amino acids. The CDR3 coding sequence is TGTGCTAGTGGTTCCGCCGGGAATCAGCCCCAGCATTTT. Protein product: CASGSAGNQPQHF.

A single count supports this clone. The chain links TRBV6-6 to TRBJ2-7; 8 bases agree with TRBD1. V trimming: 0 bases; J trimming: 2 bases; junction bases outside the gene matches: 6. This CDR3 has 16 residues. Germline V lookup: CDR1 MNHNY, CDR2 SVGAGI (reference sequence). In DNA, the CDR3 is TGTGCCAGCAGTTACTCTACTGGACAGGGCACCTACGAGCAGTACTTC. It is translated as CASSYSTGQGTYEQYF.

The chain joins TRBV7-2 to TRBJ1-5; weak D call: TRBD1 (6 bases). The CDR3 is 15 amino acids. Germline V gene sequence: CDR1 SGHTA, CDR2 FQGNSA. Trimming shortened V by 3 bases and J by 2 bases, and 11 bases separated the two germline ends. The CDR3 bases are TGTGCCAGCAGCTTCGCAGGGGCGGGCAATCAGCCCCAGCATTTT. This encodes CASSFAGAGNQPQHF.

V is TRBV7-9 and J is TRBJ2-1, with 14 positions matching TRBD2. In germline, CDR1 is SEHNR, CDR2 FQNEAQ (reference sequence). The V segment lost 1 base and the J segment 8 bases; nucleotides outside the gene matches: 4. The CDR3 consists of 16 residues. CDR3 in amino acids: CASSLGLAGGRDEQFF. As DNA, the CDR3 is TGTGCCAGCAGCTTAGGACTAGCGGGAGGGAGGGATGAGCAGTTCTTC.

This chain uses TRBV19 with TRBJ1-4; D is perhaps TRBD1 (5 bases). Germline CDR1 and CDR2: LNHDA and SQIVND (reference sequence). This CDR3 has 15 amino acids. With 3 bases removed from V and 5 bases from J, the gap between germline ends came to 13 bases. The CDR3 DNA sequence: TGTGCCAGTAGTATTCCTCAGGGCCCCAATGAAAAACTGTTTTTT. Translation: CASSIPQGPNEKLFF.

The chain uses TRBV7-2 and TRBJ2-1; 10 positions agree with TRBD2. Germline trimming cut 2 bases from V and 3 bases from J; bases unmatched to any gene: 4. The germline CDR1 and CDR2 sequences are SGHTA and FQGNSA. The CDR3 is 16 amino acids. CDR3 in amino acids: CASSLTSGANYNEQFF. As DNA, the CDR3 is TGTGCCAGCAGCTTAACTAGCGGGGCAAACTACAATGAGCAGTTCTTC.

The chain has TRBV9 and TRBJ2-1; D gene unclear. Trimming left V 0 bases short and J 6 bases short, with 7 bases between. The CDR3 covers 13 residues. The germline CDR1 and CDR2 sequences are SGDLS and YYNGEE. The CDR3 sequence is CASSVGLANEQFF. The CDR3, as DNA: TGTGCCAGCAGCGTAGGACTGGCCAATGAGCAGTTCTTC.

The gene calls are TRBV28 and TRBJ1-5, with 8 nucleotides matching TRBD1. Germline CDR1 and CDR2: MDHEN and SYDVKM. The CDR3 length is 16 residues. V was pared by 8 bases and J by 1 base, with 10 bases of the junction left unmatched. The CDR3 region has the DNA TGTGCCAGCGGGGGAGGACAGGGCGCGAGCAATCAGCCCCAGCATTTT. Its protein product is CASGGGQGASNQPQHF.

This chain's CDR3 is CASSLGTGKETQYF. The CDR3 DNA reads TGTGCCAGCAGCTTAGGGACAGGGAAAGAGACCCAGTACTTC. The chain combines TRBV7-2 with TRBJ2-5, with 8 bases identical to TRBD1. Unmatched junction bases numbered 1, after V lost 1 base and J lost 3 bases. Germline values: CDR1 SGHTA, CDR2 FQGNSA. The CDR3 is made up of 14 amino acids.

This sequence joins TRBV10-3 and TRBJ2-7, with 10 bases that match TRBD1. The CDR3 has 17 amino acids. V gave up 3 bases and J gave up 4 bases; unmatched junction bases: 12. Per germline, CDR1 ENHRY and CDR2 SYGVKD. CDR3 coding DNA: TGTGCCATCAGTGACCCCCTCACTAGGGACAGGGGTTACGAGCAGTACTTC. Protein: CAISDPLTRDRGYEQYF.

J is TRBJ1-1 and V is TRBV29-1; 10 positions agree with TRBD1. This CDR3 region has 18 residues. Unmatched junction bases numbered 18, after V lost 3 bases and J lost 5 bases. CDR1 and CDR2 from the germline V gene are SQVTM and ANQGSEA. Written as DNA, the CDR3 is TGCAGCGTTGATGGAGGACAGGGGGTCGGGGAGGAGGGGACTGAAGCTTTCTTT. Its protein is CSVDGGQGVGEEGTEAFF.

This clone is a singleton in its sample. The rearrangement links TRBV4-3 to TRBJ1-3; no clear D. V dropped 2 bases and J dropped 6 bases, with 8 bases sitting between them. The CDR3 has 13 residues. Germline V gene sequence: CDR1 LGHNA, CDR2 YSLEER. CDR3 coding DNA: TGCGCCAGCAGCCAATCAATGTTAAACACCATATATTTT. Protein: CASSQSMLNTIYF.

The V gene is TRBV19, the J gene TRBJ2-1, with D possibly being TRBD2 (7 bases). Trimming took 0 bases from V and 2 from J, leaving 11 bases between them. This CDR3 comprises 16 residues. The germline gives CDR1 LNHDA, CDR2 SQIVND (reference sequence). Here the CDR3 DNA reads TGTGCCAGTAGTATAGAGGGGGGGCTTACCTACAATGAGCAGTTCTTC. It encodes CASSIEGGLTYNEQFF.

The V call is TRBV6-1, the J call TRBJ1-5; perhaps TRBD1 as D (5 bases). Trimming removed 7 bases at V and 4 bases at J, with 11 bases between. Germline V CDR1 and CDR2: MNHNS, SASEGT. There are 13 residues in the CDR3. The CDR3 DNA follows: TGTGCCAGCACGACAGAAACGAATCAGCCCCAGCATTTT. Translated: CASTTETNQPQHF.

The gene calls are TRBV6-5 and TRBJ2-2, with D tentatively TRBD2 (5 bases). Germline loops: CDR1 MNHEY, CDR2 SVGAGI. V was shortened by 2 bases and J by 5 bases, with 6 bases between the two germline ends. The CDR3 sequence is 13 residues long. The CDR3 DNA follows: TGTGCCAGCAGTTACGGGGAGACCGGGGAGCTGTTTTTT. Translated: CASSYGETGELFF.

The chain uses TRBV27 and TRBJ1-1, with a possible D match to TRBD1 (6 bases). Germline V gives CDR1 MNHEY, CDR2 SMNVEV (reference sequence). This CDR3 region has 10 residues. Trimming removed 8 bases from V and 6 bases from J, with 7 bases in between. The CDR3 region has the DNA TGTGCCAGCGGGGGCCCTGAAGCTTTCTTT. This encodes CASGGPEAFF.

V is TRBV2 and J is TRBJ2-2; TRBD2 aligns across 10 bases. The V and J ends lost 5 bases and 7 bases, in that order; junction bases with no gene match: 13. The CDR3 extends over 17 amino acids. Germline V lookup: CDR1 SNHLY, CDR2 FYNNEI. DNA for the CDR3: TGTGCCAGCAGTCCTAGCGGGAGAGGACTGAGAAGCGGGGAGCTGTTTTTT. Amino acids: CASSPSGRGLRSGELFF.

The rearrangement links TRBV6-5 to TRBJ1-1, with D perhaps matching TRBD1 (5 bases). V was shortened by 6 bases and J by 4 bases, with 15 bases between the two germline ends. The germline CDR1 and CDR2 sequences are MNHEY and SVGAGI. The CDR3 spans 14 residues. The CDR3 DNA follows: TGTGCCAGCAGAACATCGACAGACGGCACTGAAGCTTTCTTT. It is translated as CASRTSTDGTEAFF.